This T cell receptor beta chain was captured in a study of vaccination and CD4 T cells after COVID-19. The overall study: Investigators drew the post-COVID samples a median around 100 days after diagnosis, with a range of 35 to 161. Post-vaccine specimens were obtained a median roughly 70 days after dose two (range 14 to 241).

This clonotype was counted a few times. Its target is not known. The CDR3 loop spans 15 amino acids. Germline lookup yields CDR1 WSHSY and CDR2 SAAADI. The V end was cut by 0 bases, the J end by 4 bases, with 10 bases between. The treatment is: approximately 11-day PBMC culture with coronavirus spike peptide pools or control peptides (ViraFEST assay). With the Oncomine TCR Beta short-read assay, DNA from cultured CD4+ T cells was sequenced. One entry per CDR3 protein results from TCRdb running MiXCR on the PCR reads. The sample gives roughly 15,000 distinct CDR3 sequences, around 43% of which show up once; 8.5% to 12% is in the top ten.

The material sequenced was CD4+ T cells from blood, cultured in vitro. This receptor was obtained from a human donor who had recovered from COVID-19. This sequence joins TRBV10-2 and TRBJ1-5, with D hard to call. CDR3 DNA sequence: TGCGCCAGCAGTGAGTCGAGGGTGGTTAATCAGCCCCAGCATTTT. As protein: CASSESRVVNQPQHF.